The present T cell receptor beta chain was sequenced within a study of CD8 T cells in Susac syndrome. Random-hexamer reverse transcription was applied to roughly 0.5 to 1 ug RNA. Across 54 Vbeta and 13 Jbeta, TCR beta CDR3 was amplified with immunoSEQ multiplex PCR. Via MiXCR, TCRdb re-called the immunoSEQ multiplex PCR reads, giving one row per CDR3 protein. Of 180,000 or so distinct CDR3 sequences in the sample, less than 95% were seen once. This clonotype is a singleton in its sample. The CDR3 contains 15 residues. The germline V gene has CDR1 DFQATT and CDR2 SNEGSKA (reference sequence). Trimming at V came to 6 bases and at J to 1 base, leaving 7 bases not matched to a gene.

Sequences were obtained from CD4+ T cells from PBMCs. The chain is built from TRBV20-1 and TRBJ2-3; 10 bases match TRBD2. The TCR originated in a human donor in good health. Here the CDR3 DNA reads TGCAGTGCGGATACTAGCGGGACGGGCACAGATACGCAGTATTTT. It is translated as CSADTSGTGTDTQYF.